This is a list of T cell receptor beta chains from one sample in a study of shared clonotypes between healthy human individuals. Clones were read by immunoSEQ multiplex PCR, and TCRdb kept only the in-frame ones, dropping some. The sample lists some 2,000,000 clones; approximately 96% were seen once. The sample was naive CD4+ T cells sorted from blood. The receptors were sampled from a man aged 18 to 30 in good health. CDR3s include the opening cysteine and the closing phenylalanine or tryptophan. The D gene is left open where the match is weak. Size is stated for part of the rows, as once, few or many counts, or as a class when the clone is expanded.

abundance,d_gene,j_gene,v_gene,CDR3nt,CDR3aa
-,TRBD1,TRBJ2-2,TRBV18,TGTGCCAGCTCACCAGGGACAGGGACCACCGGGGAGCTGTTTTTT,CASSPGTGTTGELFF
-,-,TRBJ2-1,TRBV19,TGTGCCAGCAGTAAGACAGTCAAGAGTTACAATGAGCAGTTCTTC,CASSKTVKSYNEQFF
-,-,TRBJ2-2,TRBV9,TGTGCCAGCAGCGTGGGGCAGGGGCGCCTCGGCGGGGAGCTGTTTTTT,CASSVGQGRLGGELFF
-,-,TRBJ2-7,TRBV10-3,TGTGCCATCACTACAGGACGAGACGTTTCCTACGAGCAGTACTTC,CAITTGRDVSYEQYF
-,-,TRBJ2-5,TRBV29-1,TGCAGCGTGATGGCAAAGACCCAGTACTTC,CSVMAKTQYF
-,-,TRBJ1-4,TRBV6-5,TGTGCCAGCAGAGCCCGAGGGGCGGAAAAACTGTTTTTT,CASRARGAEKLFF
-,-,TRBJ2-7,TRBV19,TGTGCCAGTAGTAACCGACAGGGAGGCGAGCAGTACTTC,CASSNRQGGEQYF
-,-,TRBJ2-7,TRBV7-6,TGTGCCAGCAGCTTGGACGCGAGCTCCTACGAGCAGTACTTC,CASSLDASSYEQYF
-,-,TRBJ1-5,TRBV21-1,TGTGCCAGCAGCACAAGGGACAGGAAGGGGAGCCATAACAATCAGCCCCAGCATTTT,CASSTRDRKGSHNNQPQHF
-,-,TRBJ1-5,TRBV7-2,TGTGCCAGCAGCTACAGGGACTCCAATCAGCCCCAGCATTTT,CASSYRDSNQPQHF
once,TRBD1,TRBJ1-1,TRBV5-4,TGTGCCAGCAGCTATCGGACAGGGGGGCACACTGAAGCTTTCTTT,CASSYRTGGHTEAFF
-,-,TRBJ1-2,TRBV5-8,TGTGCCAGCAGCATAATATTCCGGGACCAGAATGGCTACACCTTC,CASSIIFRDQNGYTF
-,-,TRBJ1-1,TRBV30,TGTGCCTGCAGTCAGACCGAGAACACTGAAGCTTTCTTT,CACSQTENTEAFF
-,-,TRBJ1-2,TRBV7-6,TGTGCCAGCAGCCAACAGGGCTTGAGCTACACCTTC,CASSQQGLSYTF
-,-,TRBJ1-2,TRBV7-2,TGTGCCAGCAGCTCGGTAGCCATTGTCGGGGGGAAGGGCTACACCTTC,CASSSVAIVGGKGYTF
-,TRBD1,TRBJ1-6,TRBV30,TGTGCCTGGGGGGCAGGGGGCGCAAGGTCACCCCTCCACTTT,CAWGAGGARSPLHF
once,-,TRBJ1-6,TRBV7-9,TGTGCCAGCAGCGCAGGAGCTGGGGGCGTCTCCTATAATTCACCCCTCCACTTT,CASSAGAGGVSYNSPLHF
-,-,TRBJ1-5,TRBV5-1,TGCGCCAGCAGCTTGGATGCCAGGAACAATCAGCCCCAGCATTTT,CASSLDARNNQPQHF
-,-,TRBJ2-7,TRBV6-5,TGTGCCAGCAGTTATGGAAACACCTACGAGCAGTACTTC,CASSYGNTYEQYF
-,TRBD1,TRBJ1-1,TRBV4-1,TGCGCCAGCAGCCAAGAGGCGGGACAGGGAGGTGCTTTCTTT,CASSQEAGQGGAFF
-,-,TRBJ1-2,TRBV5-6,TGTGCCAGCAGCTTCACAGCAACCCCAAGTTCATATGGCTACACCTTC,CASSFTATPSSYGYTF
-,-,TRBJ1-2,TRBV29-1,TGCAGCGTTGAAGGGAACTATGGCTACACCTTC,CSVEGNYGYTF
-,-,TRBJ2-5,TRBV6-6,TGTGCCAGCAGTTACGGGGGCGGGCCCAATCAAGAGACCCAGTACTTC,CASSYGGGPNQETQYF
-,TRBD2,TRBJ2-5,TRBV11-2,TGTGCCAGCAGCCCGACTAGCGGTCAAGAGACCCAGTACTTC,CASSPTSGQETQYF
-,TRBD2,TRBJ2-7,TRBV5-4,TGTGCCAGCAGCTTAGCGGGGAAAAAGGCTTCCTACGAGCAGTACTTC,CASSLAGKKASYEQYF
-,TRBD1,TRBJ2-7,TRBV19,TGTGCCAGTAGTCCCCGGGACAGTATAACCTACGAGCAGTACTTC,CASSPRDSITYEQYF
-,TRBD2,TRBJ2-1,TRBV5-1,TGCGCCAGCAGCTCGGCGGGACTAGCGGGCAGAAATGAGCAGTTCTTC,CASSSAGLAGRNEQFF
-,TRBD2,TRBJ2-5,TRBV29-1,TGCAGCGCCAGCGGGGGGAACCAAGAGACCCAGTACTTC,CSASGGNQETQYF
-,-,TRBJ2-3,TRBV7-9,TGTGCCAGCAGCTTAGGAGCCTTATCCACAGATACGCAGTATTTT,CASSLGALSTDTQYF
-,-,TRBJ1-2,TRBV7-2,TGTGCCAGCAGCCAAAACGGGCTCTTCGAGGGCTACACCTTC,CASSQNGLFEGYTF
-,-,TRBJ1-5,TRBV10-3,TGTGCCATCAGTGATACGGGGGGACACAATCAGCCCCAGCATTTT,CAISDTGGHNQPQHF
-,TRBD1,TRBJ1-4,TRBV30,TGTGCCTCTAAGGGGGCTATGGGTGAAAAACTGTTTTTT,CASKGAMGEKLFF
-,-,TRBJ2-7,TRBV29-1,TGCAGCGGACGGGATAGCTCCTACGAGCAGTACTTC,CSGRDSSYEQYF
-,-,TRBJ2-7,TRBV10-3,TGTGCCATCAGTGAGTCTAGTAAGAGGTACGAGCAGTACTTC,CAISESSKRYEQYF
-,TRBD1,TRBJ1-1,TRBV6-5,TGTGCCAGCACCTCGGACAGGGCGAACACTGAAGCTTTCTTT,CASTSDRANTEAFF
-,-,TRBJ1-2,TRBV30,TGTGCCTGGAGTAATCCCGGACAGTCAACCTATGGCTACACCTTC,CAWSNPGQSTYGYTF
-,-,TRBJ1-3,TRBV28,TGTGCCAGCAGTCAGTTACTGGAAACCGGAAACACCATATATTTT,CASSQLLETGNTIYF
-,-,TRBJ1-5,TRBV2,TGTGCCACGATGGGGGGAAAGGGCAGCAATCAGCCCCAGCATTTT,CATMGGKGSNQPQHF
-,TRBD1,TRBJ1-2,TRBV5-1,TGCGCCAGCAGCGGCGGGACCGGGACAGGGAACTATGGCTACACCTTC,CASSGGTGTGNYGYTF
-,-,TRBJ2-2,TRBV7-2,TGTGCCAGCAGCTTGTATATGGACCGAACAACCCCAAAGACCGGGGAGCTGTTTTTT,CASSLYMDRTTPKTGELFF
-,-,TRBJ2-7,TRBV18,TGTGCCAGCTCACCCCTAGCCTCCTACGAGCAGTACTTC,CASSPLASYEQYF
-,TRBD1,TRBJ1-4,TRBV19,TGTGCCAGTAGTATTCGGACAGGGGGTGAAAAACTGTTTTTT,CASSIRTGGEKLFF
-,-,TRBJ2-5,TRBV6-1,TGTGCCAGCAGGGGTAGCGGAGAGACCCAGTACTTC,CASRGSGETQYF
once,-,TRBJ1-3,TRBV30,TGTGCCTGGGGGTTCATTTCTGGAAACACCATATATTTT,CAWGFISGNTIYF
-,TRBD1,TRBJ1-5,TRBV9,TGTGCCAGCAGCGTAGGACAGGGAAGAGGTCAGCCCCAGCATTTT,CASSVGQGRGQPQHF
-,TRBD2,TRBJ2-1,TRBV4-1,TGCGCCAGCAGCCAAGTCGTTGGAACTAGCGGGACCAATGAGCAGTTCTTC,CASSQVVGTSGTNEQFF
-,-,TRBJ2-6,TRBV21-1,TGTGCCATAAGTGTTTGTCCTGGGGCCAACGTCCTGACTTTC,CAISVCPGANVLTF
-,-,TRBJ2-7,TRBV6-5,TGTGCCAGCAGCCGGGGATTCCCTTCCTACGAGCAGTACTTC,CASSRGFPSYEQYF
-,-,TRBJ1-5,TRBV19,TGTGCCAGTAGTTCGCTAGGAAGCAATCAGCCCCAGCATTTT,CASSSLGSNQPQHF
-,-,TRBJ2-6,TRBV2,TGTGCCAGCATTCTCAGCGACTCTGGGGCCAACGTCCTGACTTTC,CASILSDSGANVLTF
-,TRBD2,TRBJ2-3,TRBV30,TGTGCCTGGAGTGCTAGCGGAAAAGATACGCAGTATTTT,CAWSASGKDTQYF
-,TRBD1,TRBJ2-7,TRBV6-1,TGTGCCAGCAGTCACACAGGGGGAGGATACGAGCAGTACTTC,CASSHTGGGYEQYF
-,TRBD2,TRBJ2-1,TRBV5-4,TGTGCCAGCAGCTTGGTTCTAGCGGGAGAGGATGAGCAGTTCTTC,CASSLVLAGEDEQFF